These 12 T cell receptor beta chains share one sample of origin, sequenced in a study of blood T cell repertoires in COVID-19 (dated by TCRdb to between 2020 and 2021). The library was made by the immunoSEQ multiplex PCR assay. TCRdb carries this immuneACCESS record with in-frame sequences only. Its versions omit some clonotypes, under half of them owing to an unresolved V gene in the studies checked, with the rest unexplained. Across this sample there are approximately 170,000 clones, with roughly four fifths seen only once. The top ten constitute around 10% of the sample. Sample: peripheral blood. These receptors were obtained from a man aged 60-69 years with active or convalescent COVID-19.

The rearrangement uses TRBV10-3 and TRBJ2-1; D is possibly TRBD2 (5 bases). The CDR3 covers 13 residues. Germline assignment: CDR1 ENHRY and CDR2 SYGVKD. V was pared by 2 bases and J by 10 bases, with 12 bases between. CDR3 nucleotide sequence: TGTGCCATCAGTGAGAGAACTCGGGAAGAGCAGTTCTTC. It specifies CAISERTREEQFF.

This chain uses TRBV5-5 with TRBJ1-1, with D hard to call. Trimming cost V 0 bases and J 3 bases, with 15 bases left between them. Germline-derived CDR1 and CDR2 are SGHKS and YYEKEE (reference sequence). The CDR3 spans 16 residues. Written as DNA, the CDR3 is TGTGCCAGCAGCTTGGCGATCGGGGAGGTGGACACTGAAGCTTTCTTT. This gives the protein CASSLAIGEVDTEAFF.

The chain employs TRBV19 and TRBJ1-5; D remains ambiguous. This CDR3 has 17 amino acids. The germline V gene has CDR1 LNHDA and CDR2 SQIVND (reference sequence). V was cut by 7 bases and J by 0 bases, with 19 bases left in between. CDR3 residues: CASNPRSGAYSNQPQHF. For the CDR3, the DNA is TGTGCCAGTAACCCGAGGTCCGGAGCCTATAGCAATCAGCCCCAGCATTTT. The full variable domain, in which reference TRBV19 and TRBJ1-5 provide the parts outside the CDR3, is DGGITQSPKYLFRKEGQNVTLSCEQNLNHDAMYWYRQDPGQGLRLIYYSQIVNDFQKGDIAEGYSVSREKKESFPLTVTSAQKNPTAFYLCASNPRSGAYSNQPQHFGDGTRLSIL.

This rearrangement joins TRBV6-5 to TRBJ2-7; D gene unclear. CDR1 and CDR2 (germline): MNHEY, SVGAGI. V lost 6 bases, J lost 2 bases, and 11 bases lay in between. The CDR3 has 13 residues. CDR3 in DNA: TGTGCCAGCAGACTCGGAACAGCCTACGAGCAGTACTTC. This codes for CASRLGTAYEQYF.

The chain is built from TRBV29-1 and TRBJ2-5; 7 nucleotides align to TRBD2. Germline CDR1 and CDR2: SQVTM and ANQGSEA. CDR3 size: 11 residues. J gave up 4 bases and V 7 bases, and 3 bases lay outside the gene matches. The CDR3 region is CSGGEGETQYF. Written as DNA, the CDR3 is TGCAGCGGGGGGGAGGGAGAGACCCAGTACTTC.

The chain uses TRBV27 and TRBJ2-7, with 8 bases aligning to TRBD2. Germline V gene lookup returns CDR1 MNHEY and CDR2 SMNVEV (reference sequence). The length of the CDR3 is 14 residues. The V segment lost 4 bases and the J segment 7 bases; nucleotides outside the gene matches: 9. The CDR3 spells CASSSASGLGEQYF. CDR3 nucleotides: TGTGCCAGCAGTTCGGCTAGCGGGCTGGGGGAGCAGTACTTC.

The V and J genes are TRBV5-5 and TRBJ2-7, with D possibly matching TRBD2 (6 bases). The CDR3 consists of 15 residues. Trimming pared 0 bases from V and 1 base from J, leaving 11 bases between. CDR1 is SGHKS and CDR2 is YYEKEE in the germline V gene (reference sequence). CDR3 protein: CASSLDPGRSYEQYF. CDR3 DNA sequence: TGTGCCAGCAGCTTGGATCCAGGGAGGTCCTACGAGCAGTACTTC.

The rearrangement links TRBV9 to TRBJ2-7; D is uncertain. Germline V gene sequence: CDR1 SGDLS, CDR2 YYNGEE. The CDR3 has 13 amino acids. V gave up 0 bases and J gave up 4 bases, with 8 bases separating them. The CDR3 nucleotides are TGTGCCAGCAGCGTAGGGGCACGGTACGAGCAGTACTTC. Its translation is CASSVGARYEQYF.

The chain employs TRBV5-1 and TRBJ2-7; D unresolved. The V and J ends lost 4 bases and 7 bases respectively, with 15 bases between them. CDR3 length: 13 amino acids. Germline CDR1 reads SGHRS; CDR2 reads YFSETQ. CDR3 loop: CASSQASSFEQYF. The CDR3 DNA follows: TGCGCCAGCAGCCAAGCCTCGTCTTTTGAGCAGTACTTC. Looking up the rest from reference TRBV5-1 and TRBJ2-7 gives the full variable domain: KAGVTQTPRYLIKTRGQQVTLSCSPISGHRSVSWYQQTPGQGLQFLFEYFSETQRNKGNFPGRFSGRQFSNSRSEMNVSTLELGDSALYLCASSQASSFEQYFGPGTRLTVT.

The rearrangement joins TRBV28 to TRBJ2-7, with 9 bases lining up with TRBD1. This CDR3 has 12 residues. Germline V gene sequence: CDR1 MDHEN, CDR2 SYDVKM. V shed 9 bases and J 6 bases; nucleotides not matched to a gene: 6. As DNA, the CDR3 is TGTGCCAGTGGGACAGGGAGGGCCGAGCAGTACTTC. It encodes CASGTGRAEQYF.

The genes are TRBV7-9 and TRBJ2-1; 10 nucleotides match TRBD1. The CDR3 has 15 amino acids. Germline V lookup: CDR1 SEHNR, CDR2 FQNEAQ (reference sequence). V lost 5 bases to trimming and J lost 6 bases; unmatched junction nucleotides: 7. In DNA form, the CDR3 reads TGTGCCAGCAGCCCACGGGACAGGGGCCGCAATGAGCAGTTCTTC. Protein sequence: CASSPRDRGRNEQFF.

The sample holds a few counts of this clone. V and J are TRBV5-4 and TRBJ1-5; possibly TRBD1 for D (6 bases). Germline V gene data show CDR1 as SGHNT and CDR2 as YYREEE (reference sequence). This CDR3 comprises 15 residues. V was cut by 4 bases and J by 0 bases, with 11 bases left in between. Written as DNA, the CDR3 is TGTGCCAGCAGCCCCAGACAGGTTAGCAATCAGCCCCAGCATTTT. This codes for CASSPRQVSNQPQHF.